The source of this T cell receptor beta chain is a study of blood T cell repertoires in COVID-19. CDR3 length: 15 amino acids. The V gene lost 3 bases and the J gene lost 7 bases, with 18 bases spanning the gap. CDR1 SGHVS and CDR2 FQNEAQ come from the germline V gene. The protocol was immunoSEQ multiplex PCR, while the TCRdb copy is restricted to in-frame clones and leaves out a portion. The sample yields some 270,000 clones, around nine tenths seen once. This clone showed up just a few times. The rearrangement links TRBV7-8 to TRBJ1-2; D perhaps matches TRBD1 (5 bases). Sequenced sample: peripheral blood. The TCR was taken from a young man with acute or convalescent COVID-19. CDR3 in DNA: TGTGCCAGCAGCTTCCTCAGGACACCCTCCTCTGGCTACACCTTC. As protein: CASSFLRTPSSGYTF.